The present entry profiles one T cell receptor beta chain with its context. The CDR3 loop spans 12 amino acids. From germline, CDR1 is MDHEN and CDR2 SYDVKM. V gave up 5 bases and J gave up 6 bases, with 10 bases separating them. Assay used: immunoSEQ multiplex PCR; TCRdb lists only in-frame clones, some missing. The sample shows 200,000 or so clones, roughly three quarters of them seen only once. These data come from a study of blood T cell repertoires in COVID-19. Sequenced input: peripheral blood. The chain recombines TRBV28 with TRBJ1-1; the D gene is possibly TRBD1 (6 bases). The clonotype comes from a man in his 60s with active or convalescent COVID-19. The CDR3 protein is CASSLQGPEAFF. CDR3 sequence (DNA): TGTGCCAGCAGTCTCCAGGGGCCTGAAGCTTTCTTT.